The 10 T cell receptor beta chains below were found in one sample sequenced in a study of post-analysis software for immune sequencing data. Notes on the study in general: There were five TRBV segments more frequent in patients than controls, and TRBV5-6, TRBV5-1 and TRBV20-1 were among them.

Presence of unique molecular identifiers characterized the TCR beta cDNA libraries. TCRdb recomputed calls from the PCR reads with MiXCR, one row per CDR3 protein. Among hundreds of thousands of distinct CDR3 sequences, roughly two fifths were seen once, and the ten largest hold 1.5% to 2%. The antigens these receptors bind are not known. The sequenced material came from blood. These TCRs come from a girl between 10 and 17 years old with multiple sclerosis.

V and J are TRBV2 and TRBJ2-4, with D tentatively TRBD1 (6 bases). The J call is in doubt because the DNA end fits TRBJ2-7 better. There are 13 residues in the CDR3. Germline V gene data show CDR1 as SNHLY and CDR2 as FYNNEI. As DNA, the CDR3 is TGTGCCAGCACCCGGACAGATCTCTACGAGCAGTACTTC. Protein: CASTRTDLYEQYF.

This rearrangement joins TRBV12-3 or TRBV12-4 to TRBJ1-1; TRBD1 might be the D (5 bases). The CDR3 length is 15 residues. V was cut by 1 base and J by 4 bases, with 13 bases left in between. The CDR3 DNA reads as TGTGCCAGCAGTTTAGATGGGGCGGTGACCACTGAAGCTTTCTTT. This sequence encodes CASSLDGAVTTEAFF.

V usage is TRBV20-1 and J usage is TRBJ2-7; D is possibly TRBD1 or TRBD2 (5 bases each). The better agreement between TRBJ2-5 and the DNA end casts doubt on the J call. The V gene's germline CDR1 is DFQATT and CDR2 SNEGSKA (reference sequence). The CDR3 length is 13 residues. For the CDR3, the DNA is TGCAGTGCTCCGGACTCGCCCCAGGGGACCCAGTACTTC. Its protein product is CSAPDSPQGTQYF.

This clonotype has just one count. The gene calls are TRBV5-1 and TRBJ2-7; maybe TRBD2 (5 bases). CDR3 length: 13 residues. CDR1 and CDR2 (germline): SGHRS, YFSETQ. The V end was cut by 3 bases, the J end by 3 bases, with 10 bases between. CDR3 in DNA: TGCGCCAGCAGCTCCGACGGGGACTACGAGCAGTACTTC. Amino acids: CASSSDGDYEQYF.

V usage is TRBV7-2 and J usage is TRBJ2-1; D not certain. Germline V gene sequence: CDR1 SGHTA, CDR2 FQGNSA. V lost 5 bases and J 0 bases, leaving 17 bases between the germline ends. The CDR3 covers 17 residues. The CDR3 reads CASSPTIGPSSYNEQFF. The CDR3 DNA reads TGTGCCAGCAGCCCCACCATCGGACCGAGCTCCTACAATGAGCAGTTCTTC.

This clonotype was recorded a few times. This chain connects TRBV9 to TRBJ2-5; the D is unclear. Germline loops: CDR1 SGDLS, CDR2 YYNGEE. V was pared by 0 bases and J by 4 bases, with 10 bases between. The CDR3 runs 14 residues. CDR3 residues: CASSVGIGRETQYF. CDR3 bases: TGTGCCAGCAGCGTAGGAATAGGGCGAGAGACCCAGTACTTC.

This chain joins TRBV15 and TRBJ1-5; D gene ambiguous. The CDR3 consists of 12 residues. CDR1 is LNHNV and CDR2 is YYDKDF in the germline V gene (reference sequence). V lost 2 bases, J lost 5 bases, and 4 bases lay in between. CDR3 amino acids: CATSRPDQPQHF. The CDR3 bases are TGTGCCACCAGCAGACCTGATCAGCCCCAGCATTTT. The complete variable domain, with remaining parts taken from reference TRBV15 and TRBJ1-5, reads DAMVIQNPRYQVTQFGKPVTLSCSQTLNHNVMYWYQQKSSQAPKLLFHYYDKDFNNEADTPDNFQSRRPNTSFCFLDIRSPGLGDTAMYLCATSRPDQPQHFGDGTRLSIL.

The V and J genes are TRBV9 and TRBJ2-1; D may be TRBD1 or TRBD2 (6 bases each). CDR1 SGDLS and CDR2 YYNGEE come from the germline V gene. Trimming took 4 bases from V and 5 from J, leaving 19 bases between them. The CDR3 totals 16 residues. The CDR3 DNA follows: TGTGCCAGCAGCCTCCCGGGGGCCCTATTCAACAATGAGCAGTTCTTC. This encodes CASSLPGALFNNEQFF.

In its sample, this clonotype was seen once. The rearrangement links TRBV20-1 to TRBJ2-7; 13 bases align to TRBD2. The J call is doubtful: the DNA matches TRBJ2-5 better. This CDR3 has 16 amino acids. Per germline, CDR1 DFQATT and CDR2 SNEGSKA (reference sequence). In nucleotides, the CDR3 is TGCAGTGCTAGTGGAACTAGCGGGAGGGCCGGGGAGACCCAGTACTTC. This sequence encodes CSASGTSGRAGETQYF.

The sample holds a few counts of this clonotype. The chain is built from TRBV5-1 and TRBJ1-5; D is unclear. Germline V gene data show CDR1 as SGHRS and CDR2 as YFSETQ. The CDR3 totals 15 residues. V was clipped by 0 bases and J by 5 bases, with 12 bases between them. CDR3 DNA sequence: TGCGCCAGCAGCTTGGGTACAAGGGCGGATCAGCCCCAGCATTTT. It is translated as CASSLGTRADQPQHF.